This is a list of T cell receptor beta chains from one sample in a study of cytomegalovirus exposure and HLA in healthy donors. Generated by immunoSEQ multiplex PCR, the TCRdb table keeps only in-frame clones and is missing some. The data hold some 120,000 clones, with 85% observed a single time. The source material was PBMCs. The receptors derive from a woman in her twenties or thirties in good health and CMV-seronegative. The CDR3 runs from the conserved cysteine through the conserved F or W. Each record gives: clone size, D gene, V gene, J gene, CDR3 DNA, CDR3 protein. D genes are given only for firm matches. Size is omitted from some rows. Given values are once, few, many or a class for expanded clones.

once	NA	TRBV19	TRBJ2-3	TGTGCCAGTAGGCGGGACCGCACAGATACGCAGTATTTT	CASRRDRTDTQYF
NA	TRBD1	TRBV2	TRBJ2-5	TGTGCCAGCAGTGAGGAGGGACAGGGTTCCGCACAATGGGAGACCCAGTACTTC	CASSEEGQGSAQWETQYF
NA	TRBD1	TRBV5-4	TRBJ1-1	TGTGCCAGCAGCCGGGCTGACAGGGTCGGAACTGAAGCTTTCTTT	CASSRADRVGTEAFF
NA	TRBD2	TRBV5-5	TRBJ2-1	TGTGCCAGCAGCTTCTTACCGGGGGGGCCGGGAAATGAGCAGTTCTTC	CASSFLPGGPGNEQFF
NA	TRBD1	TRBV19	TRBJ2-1	TGTGCCAGTAGAGGACAGGGAGTCAATGAGCAGTTCTTC	CASRGQGVNEQFF
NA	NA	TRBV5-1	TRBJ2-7	TGCGCCAGCAGCTCCCTGGCTAGCATCGGGTCCTACGAGCAGTACTTC	CASSSLASIGSYEQYF
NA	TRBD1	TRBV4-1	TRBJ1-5	TGCGCCAGCAGCCAAGGAGGACAGGGCTTCATACAGCCCCAGCATTTT	CASSQGGQGFIQPQHF
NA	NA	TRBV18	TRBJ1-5	TGTGCCAGCTCACCAGGTGTGAGCGGCAATCAGCCCCAGCATTTT	CASSPGVSGNQPQHF
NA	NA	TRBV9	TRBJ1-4	TGTGCCAGCAGCCCCCTTCGGGGTAGTGAAAAACTGTTTTTT	CASSPLRGSEKLFF
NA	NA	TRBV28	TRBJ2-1	TGTGCCTGTACAGGTCGCTCCTACAATGAGCAGTTCTTC	CACTGRSYNEQFF
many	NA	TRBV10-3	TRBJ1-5	TGTGCCATCAGTGAGTCGGGGGGTCAGCCCCAGCATTTT	CAISESGGQPQHF
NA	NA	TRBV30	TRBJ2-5	TGTGCCTGGAGTGAGGGGTCCCAAGAGACCCAGTACTTC	CAWSEGSQETQYF
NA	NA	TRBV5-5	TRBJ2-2	TGTGCCAGCAGCTCGGGCAGGGTCACCGGGGAGCTGTTTTTT	CASSSGRVTGELFF
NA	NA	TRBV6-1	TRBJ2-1	TGTGCCAGCAGTGATATGGGGCGCGAGCAGTTCTTC	CASSDMGREQFF
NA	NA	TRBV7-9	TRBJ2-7	TGTGCCAGCAGGCCACCACAGGGGACTTTGTCCTACGAGCAGTACTTC	CASRPPQGTLSYEQYF
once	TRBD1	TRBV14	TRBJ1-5	TGTGCCAGCAGCATACAGGGGTTTGGGAGCAATCAGCCCCAGCATTTT	CASSIQGFGSNQPQHF
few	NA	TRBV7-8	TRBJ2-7	TGTGCCAGCAGCTTAGACAGGCAGCGAACCTACGAGCAGTACTTC	CASSLDRQRTYEQYF
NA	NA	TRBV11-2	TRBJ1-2	TGTGCCAGCAGCTTAGAAATGATAGGAGATAATGGCTACACCTTC	CASSLEMIGDNGYTF
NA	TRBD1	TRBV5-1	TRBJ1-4	TGCGCCAGCAGCTTGCCCCGGGACAGCTCTAATGAAAAACTGTTTTTT	CASSLPRDSSNEKLFF
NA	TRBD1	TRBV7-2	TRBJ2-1	TGTGCCAGCAGCGACTCAGGGGGAAGGAATGAGCAGTTCTTC	CASSDSGGRNEQFF
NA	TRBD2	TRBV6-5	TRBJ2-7	TGTGCCAGCAGCCGGGACTACACCTACGAGCAGTACTTC	CASSRDYTYEQYF
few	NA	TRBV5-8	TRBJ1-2	TGTGCCAGCAGAGGGGCAGGGCATGGCTACACCTTC	CASRGAGHGYTF
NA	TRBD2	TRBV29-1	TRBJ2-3	TGCAGCGTGGAGCGGGGGAGCACAGATACGCAGTATTTT	CSVERGSTDTQYF
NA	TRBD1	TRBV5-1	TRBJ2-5	TGCGCCAGCAGCTATTACCCGAACACTGACAGGGGGACGGAGACCCAGTACTTC	CASSYYPNTDRGTETQYF
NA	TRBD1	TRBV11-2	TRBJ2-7	TGTGCCAGCAGCCGCCGGGACAGTGACTACGAGCAGTACTTC	CASSRRDSDYEQYF
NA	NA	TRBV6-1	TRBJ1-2	TGTGCCAGCAGTGAAATGGAGGCCTTTTCCTATGGCTACACCTTC	CASSEMEAFSYGYTF
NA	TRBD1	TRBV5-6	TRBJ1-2	TGTGCCAGCAGCTACGGACAGGGGCAGGGCTATGGCTACACCTTC	CASSYGQGQGYGYTF
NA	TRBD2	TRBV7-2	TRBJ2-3	TGTGCCAGCAGCTTGAGCGGGGTATTAGATACGCAGTATTTT	CASSLSGVLDTQYF
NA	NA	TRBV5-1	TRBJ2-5	TGCGCCAGCAGCTTGACAGGGAGGGGGGTCCAAGAGACCCAGTACTTC	CASSLTGRGVQETQYF